A selection of T cell receptor beta chains follows, all from one sample in a study of T cell repertoires in cytomegalovirus infection. Their antigens remain unidentified. TCRdb used MiXCR to reprocess the reads, holding one entry per CDR3 protein. The table lists 900,000 to 950,000 distinct CDR3 sequences, roughly 30% of them singletons, with over 10% in the top ten. The source was cultured CD8+ T cells from PBMCs, collected from culture after CMV antigen stimulation. These receptors were collected from a human donor in good health (CMV status not recorded). Some clones in this sample may be carry-over from other donors' samples. Both conserved end residues are trimmed from each CDR3. The D gene is left open where the match is weak.

v_call	d_call	j_call	cdr3_aa
TRBV27	TRBD1	TRBJ1-2	ASFTFGQGDYGYT
TRBV7-9	-	TRBJ1-4	ASSPAWRRDMELF
TRBV7-9	-	TRBJ1-2	ASSLPETPYYGYT
TRBV14	-	TRBJ2-1	ASSQILGYNEQF
TRBV9	-	TRBJ2-1	ASSVDTNNEQF
TRBV15	TRBD1	TRBJ2-7	ATSRVGTGSYEQY
TRBV7-9	TRBD1	TRBJ2-1	ASSPNPTGPIATHYNEQF
TRBV7-8	-	TRBJ2-5	ASTLHLREETQY
TRBV12-3/TRBV12-4	-	TRBJ2-7	ASSSSASFPFEYEQY
TRBV7-6	-	TRBJ2-3	ASSFGEADTQY
TRBV12-3/TRBV12-4	-	TRBJ1-1	ASTPGRGRRTEAF
TRBV7-9	-	TRBJ2-2	ASSLPGPSVPNTGELF
TRBV7-2	TRBD1	TRBJ2-7	VSSLRDRGYDEQY
TRBV6-5	TRBD2	TRBJ2-5	ASSYSNSGAQETQY
TRBV6-5	TRBD1	TRBJ1-1	ASSTPGQGDPEAF
TRBV5-4	TRBD1	TRBJ2-5	ASSSLTGMDQETQY
TRBV7-2	-	TRBJ2-3	ASSRREFTDTQY
TRBV7-9	TRBD2	TRBJ2-3	ASIPGGAGTDTQY
TRBV2	TRBD1	TRBJ2-5	ASRTGTGDERKTQY
TRBV9	-	TRBJ1-6	ASSPPGQDSPLH
TRBV10-3	-	TRBJ2-6	AITEASGANVLT
TRBV24-1	-	TRBJ1-2	ATSENGGSEIYGYT
TRBV11-3	-	TRBJ2-2	ASSLSPGGELF
TRBV7-6	-	TRBJ1-5	ASSLAFAPHQPQH
TRBV5-4	TRBD2	TRBJ2-1	ASSPAERGAEVNEQF
TRBV27	-	TRBJ2-7	ASRPGEPYEQY
TRBV5-1	-	TRBJ2-6	ASSLTPAYSGANVLT
TRBV5-1	TRBD2	TRBJ2-2	ASSKSGGITGELF
TRBV4-3	-	TRBJ1-1	ASSQDSQGNTEAF
TRBV6-1	TRBD1	TRBJ1-1	ASKLGDRETEAF
TRBV11-2	-	TRBJ1-6	ASSDSSSPLH
TRBV7-9	-	TRBJ1-2	ASSHRQDSLLYGYT
TRBV7-9	-	TRBJ1-2	ASSLRGQIYGYT